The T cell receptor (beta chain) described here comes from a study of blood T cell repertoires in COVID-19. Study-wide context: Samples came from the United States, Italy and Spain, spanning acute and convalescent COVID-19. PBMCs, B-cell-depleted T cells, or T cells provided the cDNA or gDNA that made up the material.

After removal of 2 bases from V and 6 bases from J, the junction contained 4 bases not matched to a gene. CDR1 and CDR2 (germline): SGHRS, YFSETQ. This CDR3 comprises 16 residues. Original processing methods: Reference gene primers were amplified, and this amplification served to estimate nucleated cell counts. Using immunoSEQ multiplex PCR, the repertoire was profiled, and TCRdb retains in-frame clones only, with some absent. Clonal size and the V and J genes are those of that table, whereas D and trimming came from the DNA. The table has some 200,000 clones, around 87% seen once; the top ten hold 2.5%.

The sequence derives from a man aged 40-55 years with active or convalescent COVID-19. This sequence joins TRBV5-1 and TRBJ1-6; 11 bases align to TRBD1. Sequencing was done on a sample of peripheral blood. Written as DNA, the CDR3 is TGCGCCAGCAGCTTCGGACAGGGGGCAGGTAATTCACCCCTCCACTTT. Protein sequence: CASSFGQGAGNSPLHF.